The 27 T cell receptor beta chains presented below share a single source sample, sequenced in a study of cytomegalovirus exposure and HLA in healthy donors. Researchers ran the PCR with 60 Vbeta and 13 Jbeta primers. The data were produced by immunoSEQ multiplex PCR, yet TCRdb's version contains in-frame clones alone and is incomplete. This repertoire shows about 150,000 clones, 65% to 75% found once; its top ten account for about 2.8%. The sample consisted of PBMCs. These receptors came from a man aged 18 to 29 in good health and CMV-seronegative.

The chain has TRBV19 and TRBJ1-5; tentative D call: TRBD1 (5 bases). CDR3 size: 13 residues. Trimming took off 5 bases at V and 3 bases at J, with 8 bases between the two ends. The germline gives CDR1 LNHDA, CDR2 SQIVND (reference sequence). CDR3 in amino acids: CASSRQFNQPQHF. As DNA, the CDR3 is TGTGCCAGTAGTCGACAGTTCAATCAGCCCCAGCATTTT.

The chain has TRBV19 and TRBJ2-5; TRBD1 aligns across 8 bases. Per germline, CDR1 LNHDA and CDR2 SQIVND (reference sequence). The CDR3 runs to 15 residues. The junction had 5 bases not matched to a gene; V was cut back by 1 base and J by 4 bases. In DNA form, the CDR3 reads TGTGCCAGTAGTATAGGGACAGGGCAAGGAGAGACCCAGTACTTC. This codes for CASSIGTGQGETQYF.

Written as DNA, the CDR3 is TGTGCCAGCAGCTTAGGAGGGGGCGGAGATACGCAGTATTTT. Translation gives CASSLGGGGDTQYF. The rearrangement uses TRBV7-9 and TRBJ2-3; 7 nucleotides match TRBD1. The CDR3 contains 14 residues. Trimming cost V 1 base and J 5 bases; bases outside gene matches: 3. Germline loops: CDR1 SEHNR, CDR2 FQNEAQ (reference sequence).

The chain links TRBV2 to TRBJ1-6, with D possibly being TRBD1 (5 bases). Per the germline V gene, CDR1 is SNHLY and CDR2 is FYNNEI. Trimming took off 2 bases at V and 10 bases at J, with 9 bases between the two ends. CDR3 length equals 13 residues. The CDR3 DNA follows: TGTGCCAGCAGTGAAATGGGGGGGTCACCCCTCCACTTT. Its translation: CASSEMGGSPLHF.

V and J are TRBV5-1 and TRBJ1-3; TRBD1 matches 7 bases. The CDR3 covers 16 residues. Per germline, CDR1 SGHRS and CDR2 YFSETQ. J lost 4 bases, V lost 0 bases, and 7 bases had no gene match. CDR3 sequence (DNA): TGCGCCAGCAGCTTGGGACAGGGAACGGGGGGAAACACCATATATTTT. Translation: CASSLGQGTGGNTIYF.

This sequence joins TRBV5-8 and TRBJ1-2; unclear D gene. Germline lookup yields CDR1 SGHTS and CDR2 YDEGEE. This CDR3 is 14 amino acids long. Trimming took 0 bases from V and 10 from J, leaving 16 bases between them. CDR3 residues: CASSLEVGRGDYTF. CDR3 sequence (DNA): TGTGCCAGCAGCTTGGAGGTCGGACGGGGTGACTACACCTTC.

The chain recombines TRBV2 with TRBJ2-5; a weak D match, TRBD1 (5 bases). This CDR3 has 12 amino acids. Germline CDR1 reads SNHLY; CDR2 reads FYNNEI. With 10 bases removed from V and 3 bases from J, the gap between germline ends came to 12 bases. In nucleotides, the CDR3 is TGTGCCACCCCCAGGGATGAAGAGACCCAGTACTTC. It translates to CATPRDEETQYF.

The chain has TRBV6-1 and TRBJ2-1; D might be TRBD2 (6 bases). Germline V CDR1 and CDR2: MNHNS, SASEGT. The CDR3 extends over 15 amino acids. V dropped 6 bases and J dropped 4 bases, with 16 bases sitting between them. CDR3 in DNA: TGTGCCAGCAGGAACCAGCCCGGGAGATACAATGAGCAGTTCTTC. Its translation is CASRNQPGRYNEQFF.

This clone was counted only a few times. This CDR3 is CASSLVLYNEQFF. The CDR3 DNA reads TGTGCCAGTAGTCTAGTTCTGTACAATGAGCAGTTCTTC. The rearrangement links TRBV19 to TRBJ2-1; D is undetermined. The CDR3 loop spans 13 amino acids. Trimming removed 5 bases at V and 4 bases at J, with 9 bases between. CDR1 and CDR2 from the germline V gene are LNHDA and SQIVND (reference sequence).

V and J are TRBV9 and TRBJ1-2; perhaps TRBD1 as D (6 bases). The V gene lost 0 bases and the J gene lost 4 bases, with 13 bases spanning the gap. CDR3 length: 15 residues. Germline values: CDR1 SGDLS, CDR2 YYNGEE. The CDR3 here is CASSVGEGGGYGYTF. DNA for the CDR3: TGTGCCAGCAGCGTAGGTGAGGGAGGGGGCTATGGCTACACCTTC.

This clone came up a few times. This rearrangement joins TRBV4-1 to TRBJ1-6, with D maybe TRBD1 (6 bases). Germline V lookup: CDR1 MGHRA, CDR2 YSYEKL. The CDR3 length is 14 residues. The ends were cut back, 4 bases at V and 4 bases at J, with 8 bases in the middle. The CDR3 here is CASSLTGYNSPLHF. CDR3 nucleotides: TGCGCCAGCAGCCTCACAGGGTATAATTCACCCCTCCACTTT.

The table lists this clone with a few counts. CDR3 region: CASSLGGTGGYEQYV. CDR3 nucleotides: TGTGCCAGCAGTTTAGGAGGAACAGGGGGCTACGAGCAGTACGTC. J is TRBJ2-7 and V is TRBV28; 8 nucleotides match TRBD1. V was pared by 2 bases and J by 3 bases, with 6 bases of the junction left unmatched. Germline V gives CDR1 MDHEN, CDR2 SYDVKM. There are 15 residues in the CDR3.

This clone was recorded once. V gene TRBV7-2 combines with J gene TRBJ1-2; 7 bases are a match to TRBD1. With 7 bases clipped from V and 4 bases from J, the junction kept 12 bases outside the gene matches. Germline CDR1 reads SGHTA; CDR2 reads FQGNSA. The CDR3 is 15 amino acids. CDR3 in DNA: TGTGCCAGCACCGACCAAAAGGGGGCGCTCTATGGCTACACCTTC. Translating gives CASTDQKGALYGYTF.

The V gene is TRBV5-4, the J gene TRBJ1-2; the match to TRBD1 covers 10 bases. J lost 5 bases, V lost 4 bases, and 8 bases had no gene match. The CDR3 runs to 15 residues. Germline CDR1 and CDR2: SGHNT and YYREEE (reference sequence). The CDR3 is CASSLSGTGVYGYTF. In DNA form, the CDR3 reads TGTGCCAGCAGCCTCTCCGGGACAGGGGTGTATGGCTACACCTTC.

The J gene is TRBJ1-3, the V gene TRBV28, with D uncertain. Trimming removed 6 bases at V and 2 bases at J, with 14 bases between. The CDR3 runs to 15 residues. CDR1 is MDHEN and CDR2 is SYDVKM in the germline V gene. CDR3 region: CASSVPELTGNTIYF. The CDR3 nucleotides are TGTGCCAGCAGCGTACCTGAACTGACTGGAAACACCATATATTTT.

DNA of the CDR3: TGTGCCAGCAGGGACAGGGGGCCTAACGAGCAGTACGTC. Translation gives CASRDRGPNEQYV. The V call is TRBV28, the J call TRBJ2-7; 11 bases are a match to TRBD1. Germline loops: CDR1 MDHEN, CDR2 SYDVKM. This CDR3 is 13 amino acids long. The V and J ends lost 6 bases and 5 bases, in that order; junction bases with no gene match: 3.

Comment on this clone: One end of the junction fails to match germline, which may point to a read error. The chain carries TRBV7-2 and TRBJ2-6, with D possibly being TRBD1 (7 bases). This CDR3 is 16 amino acids long. CDR1 is SGHTA, CDR2 FQGNSA, per germline. The CDR3 protein is CASSLQGGSGANGLTF. The CDR3 DNA is TGTGCCAGCAGCTTACAGGGGGGCTCTGGGGCCAACGGCCTGACTTTC. The complete variable domain, with remaining parts taken from reference TRBV7-2 and TRBJ2-6, reads GAGVSQSPSNKVTEKGKDVELRCDPISGHTALYWYRQSLGQGLEFLIYFQGNSAPDKSGLPSDRFSAERTGGSVSTLTIQRTQQEDSAVYLCASSLQGGSGANGLTFGAGSRLTVL.

The V gene is TRBV9, the J gene TRBJ1-2, with D possibly matching TRBD1 (5 bases). Trimming took off 4 bases at V and 6 bases at J, with 13 bases between the two ends. There are 13 residues in the CDR3. Per the germline V gene, CDR1 is SGDLS and CDR2 is YYNGEE. The CDR3 region is CASSPQTVNGYTF. DNA of the CDR3: TGTGCCAGCAGCCCACAGACAGTGAATGGCTACACCTTC.

This clone has more than one count but fewer than ten. The chain joins TRBV6-5 to TRBJ2-7; D may be TRBD1 (6 bases). Trimming cost V 0 bases and J 4 bases, with 13 bases left between them. This CDR3 region has 15 residues. CDR1 and CDR2 from the germline V gene are MNHEY and SVGAGI. In DNA form, the CDR3 reads TGTGCCAGCAGTTACTCCAGGACAGCCTCATACGAGCAGTACTTC. As protein: CASSYSRTASYEQYF.

The V gene is TRBV2, the J gene TRBJ2-2, with D uncertain. CDR1 and CDR2 (germline): SNHLY, FYNNEI. There are 17 residues in the CDR3. Trimming cost V 0 bases and J 6 bases, with 17 bases left between them. The CDR3 DNA reads TGTGCCAGCAGTGAAGCCTTCTCTACCCCCTCCGCCGGGGAGCTGTTTTTT. Protein sequence: CASSEAFSTPSAGELFF.

This sequence joins TRBV28 and TRBJ1-5, with TRBD1 identical over 7 bases. V dropped 7 bases and J dropped 0; count of bases not matched to a gene: 9. Germline CDR1 MDHEN, CDR2 SYDVKM. The CDR3 runs to 16 residues. DNA for the CDR3: TGTGCCAGCAATCGGCAGGGGGGTTATAGCAATCAGCCCCAGCATTTT. This codes for CASNRQGGYSNQPQHF.

The V and J genes are TRBV9 and TRBJ2-1, with unresolved D. Germline V gene sequence: CDR1 SGDLS, CDR2 YYNGEE. The V end lost 0 bases, the J end lost 4 bases, and 11 bases lay between the germline ends. This CDR3 has 15 amino acids. In DNA, the CDR3 is TGTGCCAGCAGCGTAGCGACCGGAGCATACAATGAGCAGTTCTTC. Encoded protein: CASSVATGAYNEQFF.

The V call is TRBV29-1, the J call TRBJ1-5; D possibly corresponds to TRBD1 (5 bases). The CDR3 totals 15 residues. Deletions cut 5 bases from V and 0 bases from J, with 14 bases between. Germline V gene lookup returns CDR1 SQVTM and CDR2 ANQGSEA. CDR3 in amino acids: CSVLDSLYSNQPQHF. CDR3 sequence (DNA): TGCAGCGTTCTCGACAGTCTATATAGCAATCAGCCCCAGCATTTT.

CDR3 bases: TGCGCCAGCAGCCAAGTAAGGGGACAGGGAAACGGGGAGCTGTTTTTT. Its translation: CASSQVRGQGNGELFF. The rearrangement links TRBV4-1 to TRBJ2-2; 9 bases agree with TRBD1. V trimming: 1 base; J trimming: 7 bases; junction bases outside the gene matches: 7. The length of the CDR3 is 16 residues. The germline gives CDR1 MGHRA, CDR2 YSYEKL.

A word on this clone: The junction does not match germline at one end; this may be a read error. The V gene is TRBV7-7, the J gene TRBJ2-3; 8 bases match TRBD1. The CDR3 spans 13 residues. Per germline, CDR1 SSHAT and CDR2 FNYEAQ (reference sequence). This CDR3 is CASSGQGSDTQYF. The DNA of the CDR3 is TGTGCTAGCAGCGGACAGGGATCAGATACGCAGTATTTT.

This chain joins TRBV11-3 and TRBJ2-7; unclear D gene. The V gene lost 6 bases and the J gene lost 2 bases, with 20 bases spanning the gap. Per germline, CDR1 SGHNT and CDR2 YENEEA. CDR3 length: 16 residues. DNA of the CDR3: TGTGCCAGCAGGATAGACCGGGTCCTCTCCCCCTACGAGCAGTACGTC. Protein: CASRIDRVLSPYEQYV.

The DNA of the CDR3 is TGTGCCAGCAGCTTGAGATACTTACGGGCCGGGGAGCTGTTTTTT. It yields the protein CASSLRYLRAGELFF. The chain uses TRBV7-8 and TRBJ2-2; D uncertain. The CDR3 sequence is 15 residues long. Germline V gives CDR1 SGHVS, CDR2 FQNEAQ. V dropped 3 bases and J dropped 6 bases, with 14 bases sitting between them.